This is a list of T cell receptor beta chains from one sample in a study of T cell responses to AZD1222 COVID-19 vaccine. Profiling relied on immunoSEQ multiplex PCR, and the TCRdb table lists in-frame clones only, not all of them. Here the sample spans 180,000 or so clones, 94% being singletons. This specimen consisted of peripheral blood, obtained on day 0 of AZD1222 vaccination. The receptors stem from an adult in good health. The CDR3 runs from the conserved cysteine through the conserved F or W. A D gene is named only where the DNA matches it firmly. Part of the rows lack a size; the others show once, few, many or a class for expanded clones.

CASSLREGHDTQYF	TGCGCCAGCAGCTTGCGGGAGGGGCACGATACGCAGTATTTT	TRBD2	TRBJ2-3	NA	TRBV5-1
CASSASASGGNLNEKLFF	TGTGCCAGCAGCGCCTCGGCGTCCGGGGGCAATCTTAATGAAAAACTGTTTTTT	NA	TRBJ1-4	NA	TRBV9
CASSRGFYNSPLHF	TGTGCCAGCTCCAGAGGGTTTTATAATTCACCCCTCCACTTT	NA	TRBJ1-6	NA	TRBV6-5
CASSLVGAGTEAFF	TGCGCCAGCAGCTTGGTAGGGGCTGGGACTGAAGCTTTCTTT	NA	TRBJ1-1	NA	TRBV5-1
CAWCLAGGRSDTQYF	TGTGCCTGGTGTTTAGCGGGAGGGCGGTCAGATACGCAGTATTTT	TRBD2	TRBJ2-3	NA	TRBV30
CASSLTGGSLDTQYF	TGTGCCAGCAGCCTTACAGGTGGATCCTTAGATACGCAGTATTTT	NA	TRBJ2-3	NA	TRBV11-2
CASSESGTGYRTIYF	TGCGCCAGCAGTGAGTCCGGGACAGGGTATCGCACCATATATTTT	TRBD1	TRBJ1-3	NA	TRBV10-1
CALDRGNSPLHF	TGTGCCCTAGACAGGGGTAATTCACCCCTCCACTTT	TRBD1	TRBJ1-6	NA	TRBV30
CASSSSSGQSYEQYF	TGTGCCAGTAGTTCTTCTAGCGGGCAATCCTACGAGCAGTACTTC	TRBD2	TRBJ2-7	NA	TRBV19
CASSPSLNTEAFF	TGTGCCAGCAGCCCGAGCCTCAACACTGAAGCTTTCTTT	NA	TRBJ1-1	NA	TRBV7-8
CATSRGGLPYQETQYF	TGTGCCACCAGCAGAGGAGGGTTACCGTACCAAGAGACCCAGTACTTC	NA	TRBJ2-5	NA	TRBV15
CASSYEGGTYNEQFF	TGTGCCAGCAGTTACGAGGGGGGGACCTACAATGAGCAGTTCTTC	NA	TRBJ2-1	NA	TRBV6-5
CASSLRNEQFF	TGTGCCAGCAGTTTAAGGAATGAGCAGTTCTTC	NA	TRBJ2-1	NA	TRBV27
CASSPDRNQPQHF	TGTGCCAGCTCACCAGACCGCAATCAGCCCCAGCATTTT	NA	TRBJ1-5	NA	TRBV18
CASSAVSGNTIYF	TGTGCCAGCAGCGCAGTCTCTGGAAACACCATATATTTT	NA	TRBJ1-3	NA	TRBV5-5
CASSERGFQETQYF	TGTGCCAGCAGTGAAAGGGGGTTCCAAGAGACCCAGTACTTC	NA	TRBJ2-5	NA	TRBV6-1
CASGLAASGLAGVTGELFF	TGTGCTAGTGGTTTGGCGGCCAGTGGACTAGCGGGAGTCACCGGGGAGCTGTTTTTT	TRBD2	TRBJ2-2	NA	TRBV12-5
CASSLGLAEGETQYF	TGTGCCAGCAGCCTTGGACTAGCAGAAGGAGAGACCCAGTACTTC	TRBD2	TRBJ2-5	NA	TRBV28
CSVEDLDREDYGYTF	TGCAGCGTTGAAGACTTGGACAGGGAGGACTATGGCTACACCTTC	TRBD1	TRBJ1-2	NA	TRBV29-1
CASSLSGTNTGELFF	TGTGCCAGCAGCTTGAGCGGTACGAACACCGGGGAGCTGTTTTTT	NA	TRBJ2-2	NA	TRBV7-9
CAWSGRVYGYTF	TGTGCCTGGAGTGGAAGGGTCTATGGCTACACCTTC	NA	TRBJ1-2	NA	TRBV30
CASSPLLAGRGEQYF	TGTGCCAGCAGCCCCCTACTAGCGGGACGTGGGGAGCAGTACTTC	TRBD2	TRBJ2-7	NA	TRBV3-1/TRBV3-2
CASSPSGGSTEAFF	TGTGCCAGCAGCCCTTCGGGGGGTAGCACTGAAGCTTTCTTT	NA	TRBJ1-1	NA	TRBV5-5
CATIGDTPGSPLHF	TGTGCCACCATTGGAGACACCCCAGGGTCACCCCTCCACTTT	NA	TRBJ1-6	NA	TRBV21-1
CASSLQYQPQHF	TGTGCCAGCAGCCTTCAGTATCAGCCCCAGCATTTT	NA	TRBJ1-5	NA	TRBV7-8
CASAQSSTEAFF	TGTGCCAGCGCCCAGTCAAGCACTGAAGCTTTCTTT	NA	TRBJ1-1	NA	TRBV28
CASSIEENYGYTF	TGTGCCAGTAGTATCGAGGAAAACTATGGCTACACCTTC	NA	TRBJ1-2	once	TRBV19
CASSVAGEDEGYTF	TGTGCCAGCAGTGTTGCAGGGGAGGACGAAGGCTACACCTTC	NA	TRBJ1-2	NA	TRBV6-4
CSARRRNTIYF	TGCAGTGCTAGGAGGCGAAACACCATATATTTT	NA	TRBJ1-3	NA	TRBV20-1
CAISDVAGAKPAQFF	TGTGCCATCAGTGACGTAGCGGGAGCCAAACCCGCGCAGTTCTTC	TRBD2	TRBJ2-1	NA	TRBV10-3
CASSPGTGFYEQYF	TGTGCCAGCAGTCCGGGGACAGGGTTCTACGAGCAGTACTTC	TRBD1	TRBJ2-7	NA	TRBV28
CASSSPGSTNEKLFF	TGTGCCAGTAGTTCCCCGGGCTCAACTAATGAAAAACTGTTTTTT	NA	TRBJ1-4	once	TRBV19
CASSSMARGRDLNTGELFF	TGTGCCAGTAGTAGTATGGCTCGGGGCAGGGACCTGAACACCGGGGAGCTGTTTTTT	NA	TRBJ2-2	NA	TRBV19
CASSQEGQNFGYGYTF	TGCGCCAGCAGCCAAGAGGGACAGAACTTTGGCTATGGCTACACCTTC	TRBD1	TRBJ1-2	NA	TRBV4-1
CASRQGALGDTQYF	TGTGCCAGCAGACAAGGGGCGCTTGGAGATACGCAGTATTTT	NA	TRBJ2-3	once	TRBV7-9
CASSLAGGHNEQFF	TGTGCCAGCAGCCTAGCGGGAGGGCACAATGAGCAGTTCTTC	TRBD2	TRBJ2-1	NA	TRBV27
CASSEFGVTYTF	TGTGCCAGCAGTGAATTTGGGGTAACCTACACCTTC	NA	TRBJ1-2	once	TRBV25-1
CASSLGQGSYEQYF	TGCGCCAGCAGCTTGGGACAGGGTTCCTACGAGCAGTACTTC	TRBD1	TRBJ2-7	NA	TRBV5-1
CASSQAGGRNEKLFF	TGTGCCAGCAGCCAAGCAGGGGGACGTAATGAAAAACTGTTTTTT	TRBD1	TRBJ1-4	NA	TRBV14
CASSRLTDTEAFF	TGTGCCAGCAGCCGCCTGACAGACACTGAAGCTTTCTTT	NA	TRBJ1-1	NA	TRBV7-3
CASTPWGSYNSPLHF	TGTGCCAGCACCCCTTGGGGTTCCTATAATTCACCCCTCCACTTT	NA	TRBJ1-6	NA	TRBV7-2
CASSQESDTGELFF	TGTGCCAGCAGCCAAGAATCCGACACCGGGGAGCTGTTTTTT	NA	TRBJ2-2	NA	TRBV3-1/TRBV3-2
CASSQAVHWTREQHGYTF	TGCGCCAGCAGCCAAGCAGTGCATTGGACCAGGGAACAACATGGCTACACCTTC	NA	TRBJ1-2	NA	TRBV4-1
CASSPREGSPLHF	TGCGCCAGCAGCCCTCGCGAAGGGTCACCCCTCCACTTT	NA	TRBJ1-6	NA	TRBV5-1
CASRRDVGIYGYTF	TGTGCCAGCAGACGGGACGTCGGAATCTATGGCTACACCTTC	NA	TRBJ1-2	NA	TRBV2
CASREGAGNTIYF	TGTGCCAGTCGGGAGGGGGCTGGAAACACCATATATTTT	NA	TRBJ1-3	NA	TRBV12-3/TRBV12-4
CASTGANYGYTF	TGTGCCAGCACAGGGGCTAACTATGGCTACACCTTC	NA	TRBJ1-2	NA	TRBV28
CASNFANTEAFF	TGTGCCAGTAATTTCGCGAACACTGAAGCTTTCTTT	NA	TRBJ1-1	NA	TRBV19
CASSLAPNYGYTF	TGTGCCAGCAGCTTGGCCCCAAACTATGGCTACACCTTC	NA	TRBJ1-2	once	TRBV11-2
CASSWTAQVAGANVLTF	TGTGCCAGCTCATGGACTGCGCAGGTGGCTGGGGCCAACGTCCTGACTTTC	NA	TRBJ2-6	NA	TRBV18
CASREAGGPGEQYF	TGTGCCAGCAGAGAAGCGGGAGGGCCGGGCGAGCAGTACTTC	TRBD2	TRBJ2-7	NA	TRBV6-1
CASSSGTGSPFWNSPLHF	TGTGCCAGTAGCTCCGGGACAGGGTCGCCTTTTTGGAATTCACCCCTCCACTTT	TRBD1	TRBJ1-6	once	TRBV19
CASSLNHWMNTEAFF	TGTGCCAGCAGCTTGAACCACTGGATGAACACTGAAGCTTTCTTT	NA	TRBJ1-1	NA	TRBV5-5
CASSSGRAREQFF	TGTGCCAGCAGTAGCGGGAGGGCCCGTGAGCAGTTCTTC	TRBD2	TRBJ2-1	NA	TRBV6-5
CASSHFGQGPDGYTF	TGTGCCAGCAGCCACTTCGGACAGGGCCCGGATGGCTACACCTTC	TRBD1	TRBJ1-2	NA	TRBV3-1/TRBV3-2
CASRTSGLSREQYF	TGTGCCAGCAGAACTAGCGGTCTGTCTCGGGAGCAGTACTTC	TRBD2	TRBJ2-7	NA	TRBV27
CASSFHAEQYF	TGTGCCAGCAGTTTTCACGCGGAGCAGTACTTC	NA	TRBJ2-7	NA	TRBV12-3/TRBV12-4
CASSPDPGEGYGYTF	TGTGCCAGCAGCCCGGACCCAGGGGAGGGGTATGGCTACACCTTC	NA	TRBJ1-2	NA	TRBV7-2
CASSQDVGQGSYGYTF	TGTGCCAGCAGCCAAGATGTAGGACAGGGCTCCTATGGCTACACCTTC	TRBD1	TRBJ1-2	NA	TRBV14